This record covers a single TCR beta chain. Its specificity is unknown. The entry originates in a study of T-cell reconstitution after alpha-beta-depleted transplantation in children. Study findings and constraints: High day-60 TCRbeta diversity in some patients came from surviving recipient T cells and thymic progenitors. Newly generated T cells supplied most T-cell counts and diversity one year post-transplant. As was reported, about two months after transplant, alpha-beta T cells came from several hundred expanded graft clones.

As it was prepared, the TCRbeta library received unique molecular identifiers. TCRdb ran MiXCR on the PCR reads and lists one entry per CDR3 protein. The sample carries 600,000 or so distinct CDR3 sequences, around 23% recorded once. This sample comprised PBMCs, mostly from graft donor cells, obtained 360 days after TCRalphabeta/CD19-depleted stem cell transplant. The receptor's source is a boy in the first two years of life who had a stem cell transplant for acute myeloid leukemia, so the T cells may come from the graft donor.

The DNA of the CDR3 is TGTGCCAGCAGCGACGGGGCCTATAATTCACCCCTCCACTTT. Translated, it gives CASSDGAYNSPLHF. This sequence joins TRBV6-1 and TRBJ1-6, with D uncertain. The germline gives CDR1 MNHNS, CDR2 SASEGT. Deletions cut 6 bases from V and 2 bases from J, with 8 bases between. The CDR3 covers 14 residues.